One sample yielded the 15 T cell receptor beta chains listed below, sequenced in a study of blood T cell repertoires in COVID-19. Repertoires were generated with immunoSEQ multiplex PCR, while TCRdb's copy carries only in-frame clones and drops some. Seen here are fewer than 700,000 clones, roughly nine tenths observed once, and the top ten hold less than 9%. Sequences were obtained from peripheral blood. The receptor source for this set is a woman aged 45-65 years with COVID-19, enrolled during active disease.

The V gene is TRBV7-2, the J gene TRBJ2-7, with 12 bases fitting TRBD2. V shed 7 bases and J 6 bases; nucleotides not matched to a gene: 7. Per germline, CDR1 SGHTA and CDR2 FQGNSA. The CDR3 is 14 amino acids. CDR3 amino acids: CASTQGLAGVEQYF. For the CDR3, the DNA is TGTGCCAGCACCCAGGGACTAGCGGGCGTCGAGCAGTACTTC.

The rearrangement joins TRBV7-2 to TRBJ2-1; TRBD1 agrees at 9 bases. The CDR3 sequence is 16 residues long. CDR1 and CDR2 (germline): SGHTA, FQGNSA. V shed 2 bases and J 5 bases; nucleotides not matched to a gene: 7. CDR3 protein: CASSLWEGQGHNEQFF. The CDR3 bases are TGTGCCAGCAGCTTATGGGAGGGACAGGGACACAATGAGCAGTTCTTC.

This chain uses TRBV27 with TRBJ2-7; TRBD1 agrees at 9 bases. The CDR3 totals 16 residues. Trimming removed 4 bases from V and 3 bases from J; junction bases left unmatched: 10. The germline V gene encodes CDR1 MNHEY and CDR2 SMNVEV (reference sequence). Written as DNA, the CDR3 is TGTGCCAGCAGTTCTCCTGGCGGGACAGGGATCTACGAGCAGTACTTC. Translated: CASSSPGGTGIYEQYF.

The chain has TRBV19 and TRBJ1-1; D is possibly TRBD1 (5 bases). There are 15 residues in the CDR3. Germline loops: CDR1 LNHDA, CDR2 SQIVND (reference sequence). The ends were cut back, 8 bases at V and 0 bases at J, with 16 bases in the middle. The CDR3 is CASYQLGGVNTEAFF. Written as DNA, the CDR3 is TGTGCCAGTTATCAACTGGGGGGGGTGAACACTGAAGCTTTCTTT.

The gene calls are TRBV15 and TRBJ2-3, with D possibly TRBD1 on 6 matching bases. This CDR3 contains 13 residues. The germline CDR1 and CDR2 sequences are LNHNV and YYDKDF (reference sequence). V was pared by 5 bases and J by 0 bases, with 6 bases between. The CDR3: CATSQGSTDTQYF. CDR3 DNA sequence: TGTGCCACCAGCCAGGGGAGCACAGATACGCAGTATTTT.

This clone came up once. This chain uses TRBV6-5 with TRBJ2-7, with D tentatively TRBD1 (5 bases). This CDR3 contains 15 residues. V was pared by 0 bases and J by 5 bases, with 14 bases between. Germline assignment: CDR1 MNHEY and CDR2 SVGAGI. The CDR3 coding sequence is TGTGCCAGCAGTTACTCGAACCAGGGTCCCGACGAGCAGTACTTC. Translating it yields CASSYSNQGPDEQYF.

The V call is TRBV29-1, the J call TRBJ1-2, with 8 bases fitting TRBD1. The length of the CDR3 is 13 residues. After removal of 2 bases from V and 8 bases from J, the junction contained 7 bases not matched to a gene. Per the germline V gene, CDR1 is SQVTM and CDR2 is ANQGSEA. This CDR3 is CSVESGQGGGYTF. DNA for the CDR3: TGCAGCGTTGAATCTGGACAGGGCGGCGGCTACACCTTC. Using reference TRBV29-1 and TRBJ1-2 for the parts outside the CDR3, the full variable domain is SAVISQKPSRDICQRGTSLTIQCQVDSQVTMMFWYRQQPGQSLTLIATANQGSEATYESGFVIDKFPISRPNLTFSTLTVSNMSPEDSSIYLCSVESGQGGGYTFGSGTRLTVV.

The chain combines TRBV5-1 with TRBJ2-2; D is possibly TRBD2 (6 bases). Trimming removed 4 bases from V and 2 bases from J, with 18 bases in between. The CDR3 covers 17 residues. Germline V gene data show CDR1 as SGHRS and CDR2 as YFSETQ. Here the CDR3 reads CASSPLSRGGNTGELFF. In nucleotides, the CDR3 is TGCGCCAGCAGCCCCCTATCGCGGGGCGGTAACACCGGGGAGCTGTTTTTT.

This chain uses TRBV4-1 with TRBJ2-1, with TRBD2 as a possible D gene (5 bases). Looked up from germline, CDR1 is MGHRA and CDR2 is YSYEKL. V was cut by 4 bases and J by 5 bases, with 18 bases left in between. The CDR3 has 16 residues. CDR3 residues: CASSPHGFEGDNEQFF. The CDR3, as DNA: TGCGCCAGCAGCCCCCATGGGTTTGAGGGAGACAATGAGCAGTTCTTC.

The chain couples TRBV28 to TRBJ2-7; 9 bases match TRBD2. This CDR3 contains 15 residues. CDR1 is MDHEN and CDR2 is SYDVKM in the germline V gene. The V gene end was trimmed by 6 bases and the J gene end by 7 bases; junction bases not matched to a gene: 13. The CDR3, as DNA: TGTGCCAGCAGGTCCGCGGGAGGGGCCTCTAGGGAGCAGTACTTC. Residues: CASRSAGGASREQYF.

This chain links TRBV30 with TRBJ2-1; the match to TRBD2 covers 7 bases. The CDR3 consists of 14 residues. Germline V gene data show CDR1 as GTSNPN and CDR2 as SVGIG (reference sequence). The V segment lost 4 bases and the J segment 6 bases; nucleotides outside the gene matches: 9. In DNA, the CDR3 is TGTGCCTGGATCCCAAGCGGGGAGCGCAATGAGCAGTTCTTC. Amino acid sequence: CAWIPSGERNEQFF.

V gene TRBV20-1 combines with J gene TRBJ2-1, with TRBD2 matching 8 bases. The CDR3 length is 15 residues. Losses at the gene ends were 3 bases for V and 2 bases for J; bases not matched to a gene: 6. In germline, CDR1 is DFQATT, CDR2 SNEGSKA (reference sequence). Here the CDR3 DNA reads TGCAGTGCTAGTCCCAGCGGGGGACCCTACAATGAGCAGTTCTTC. It specifies CSASPSGGPYNEQFF.

The chain employs TRBV19 and TRBJ2-1; D is unclear. CDR1 is LNHDA and CDR2 is SQIVND in the germline V gene (reference sequence). V lost 0 bases to trimming and J lost 1 base, with 4 bases between them. The CDR3 spans 14 residues. The CDR3 coding sequence is TGTGCCAGTAGTATAGAGGCTTCCTACAATGAGCAGTTCTTC. Its translation: CASSIEASYNEQFF.

The chain uses TRBV3-1 (or the pseudogene TRBV3-2) and TRBJ1-1; D remains unclear. The germline gives CDR1 LGHDT, CDR2 YNNKEL (reference sequence). The length of the CDR3 is 12 residues. The V end lost 4 bases, the J end lost 4 bases, and 7 bases lay between the germline ends. CDR3 region: CASSPSSTEAFF. The CDR3 nucleotides read TGTGCCAGCAGCCCTTCGAGCACTGAAGCTTTCTTT.

This rearrangement joins TRBV5-4 to TRBJ2-2; D gene ambiguous. V was cut by 4 bases and J by 0 bases, with 13 bases left in between. Germline assignment: CDR1 SGHNT and CDR2 YYREEE (reference sequence). The CDR3 loop spans 16 amino acids. The CDR3 DNA is TGTGCCAGCAGCCGACTCTCTTCCGCGAACACCGGGGAGCTGTTTTTT. This sequence encodes CASSRLSSANTGELFF.